The sequence of this TCR beta chain was determined in a study of T cells after yellow fever vaccination. Study-wide context: In the case of low-cell-number fractions, SMART-Seq v4 Ultra Low Input was used for preparation.

CDR3 length: 14 residues. Germline V gene data show CDR1 as SGHRS and CDR2 as YFSETQ. The germline V and J ends were trimmed by 0 bases and 4 bases, with 11 bases remaining between them. As regards this clonotype: Its cognate antigen is unknown.

Broader study findings: Post-booster repertoires contained most primary-vaccination clones again (roughly 97% CD4, around 88% CD8).

They built TCR cDNA with 5'RACE template switching, a step that put in a universal primer site and UMIs. MiXCR was run by TCRdb on the 5' RACE reads, yielding one entry per CDR3 protein. The sample lists 300,000 to 450,000 distinct CDR3 sequences, 6.2% occurring once. The starting material was PBMCs, obtained 5 days after the yellow fever booster vaccination. The sequence was collected from a man aged 25-40 years who received the YFV17D yellow fever vaccine. The chain links TRBV5-1 to TRBJ2-7; D might be TRBD1 (6 bases). The CDR3 here is CASSLGQVRYEQYF. The CDR3 bases are TGCGCCAGCAGCTTGGGACAGGTGCGATACGAGCAGTACTTC.